Listed here are 18 T cell receptor beta chains from one sample, sequenced in a study of T-cell memory formation after mild COVID-19. TCRdb reprocessed the 5' RACE reads with MiXCR, giving one entry per CDR3 protein. The profile shows 92,000 or so distinct CDR3 sequences, 13% of them singletons. The source material was PBMCs or a T cell subset sorted from them (not recorded which). These receptors were obtained from an adult woman who had mild COVID-19 (a few samples of this study predate the infection). Cell type and time point are not known.

A few counts support this clonotype. V and J are TRBV27 and TRBJ2-3; 7 bases are a match to TRBD2. V lost 3 bases and J lost 0; bases outside the gene matches: 3. Germline CDR1 reads MNHEY; CDR2 reads SMNVEV (reference sequence). There are 15 residues in the CDR3. DNA for the CDR3: TGTGCCAGCAGTTTCCTAGCGGCTAGCACAGATACGCAGTATTTT. Its translation: CASSFLAASTDTQYF.

V usage is TRBV7-2 and J usage is TRBJ2-1; no firm D call. Germline V CDR1 and CDR2: SGHTA, FQGNSA. The CDR3 has 15 amino acids. The V end was cut by 2 bases, the J end by 5 bases, with 13 bases between. CDR3 DNA sequence: TGTGCCAGCAGCTTATTGCCTAGTTGGGACAATGAGCAGTTCTTC. Its protein product is CASSLLPSWDNEQFF.

The gene calls are TRBV29-1 and TRBJ1-1; the match to TRBD1 covers 9 bases. Trimming removed 1 base from V and 11 bases from J; junction bases left unmatched: 5. CDR3 length: 12 amino acids. Looked up from germline, CDR1 is SQVTM and CDR2 is ANQGSEA. In nucleotides, the CDR3 is TGCAGCGTTGAAGGGGACAGGGTAGGGGCTTTCTTT. It yields the protein CSVEGDRVGAFF.

This clonotype was seen more than once but under ten times. V is TRBV2 and J is TRBJ2-3; possible D gene TRBD1, 5 bases. Looked up from germline, CDR1 is SNHLY and CDR2 is FYNNEI. The CDR3 runs 16 residues. The ends were cut back, 8 bases at V and 1 base at J, with 19 bases in the middle. CDR3 loop: CASSTKGNQGTDTQYF. In nucleotides, the CDR3 is TGTGCCAGCTCTACCAAGGGGAACCAGGGCACAGATACGCAGTATTTT.

The table lists this clonotype with many counts. V is TRBV27 and J is TRBJ2-5, with 9 bases identical to TRBD1. With 5 bases clipped from V and 5 bases from J, the junction kept 6 bases outside the gene matches. The CDR3 is made up of 14 amino acids. Germline assignment: CDR1 MNHEY and CDR2 SMNVEV (reference sequence). The chain's CDR3 is CASSETGGRETQYF. Written as DNA, the CDR3 is TGTGCCAGCAGTGAAACAGGGGGCCGCGAGACCCAGTACTTC.

The V and J genes are TRBV29-1 and TRBJ2-1, with 7 positions matching TRBD2. This CDR3 has 14 amino acids. Germline assignment: CDR1 SQVTM and CDR2 ANQGSEA. Germline trimming cut 5 bases from V and 6 bases from J; bases unmatched to any gene: 10. This CDR3 is CSVPLGTGGNEQFF. The DNA of the CDR3 is TGCAGCGTTCCGCTTGGCACGGGGGGCAATGAGCAGTTCTTC.

This clonotype showed up just once. The V call is TRBV28, the J call TRBJ1-1; no definite D call. Germline V gene data show CDR1 as MDHEN and CDR2 as SYDVKM. The CDR3 loop spans 13 amino acids. V lost 9 bases and J lost 6, with 17 bases in between. The CDR3 DNA sequence: TGTGCCAGAAGTCCAGAGGTGGTGGCTGAAGCTTTCTTT. Amino acid sequence: CARSPEVVAEAFF.

This clonotype was seen a few times. The CDR3 is CASSGSGTTNQPQHF. CDR3 nucleotides: TGTGCCAGCAGTGGCTCCGGGACTACTAACCAGCCCCAGCATTTT. V is TRBV6-1 and J is TRBJ1-5; perhaps TRBD1 as D (5 bases). CDR3 length equals 15 residues. Germline assignment: CDR1 MNHNS and CDR2 SASEGT. V lost 4 bases and J lost 7, with 17 bases in between.

The rearrangement uses TRBV7-9 and TRBJ2-6; the D is unclear. Germline values: CDR1 SEHNR, CDR2 FQNEAQ (reference sequence). The CDR3 spans 13 residues. CDR3: CGIREAGANVLTF. For the CDR3, the DNA is TGTGGTATTAGGGAAGCTGGGGCCAACGTCCTGACTTTC.

This chain uses TRBV7-3 with TRBJ2-5, with D possibly TRBD2 on 6 matching bases. The germline V and J ends were trimmed by 5 bases and 12 bases, with 28 bases remaining between them. The CDR3 runs to 16 residues. Germline lookup yields CDR1 SGHTA and CDR2 FQGTGA. CDR3 in DNA: TGTGCCAGCAGCCCGGTTGGGGGAGGTCGGGTGCCGCCCGAGTACTTC. Amino acid sequence: CASSPVGGGRVPPEYF.

The chain joins TRBV7-9 to TRBJ2-2, with 14 bases that match TRBD2. The CDR3 covers 18 residues. The J segment lost 1 base and the V segment lost 6 bases, leaving 7 bases of the junction unmatched. CDR1 is SEHNR, CDR2 FQNEAQ, per germline (reference sequence). CDR3 amino acids: CASRYPGTSGRNTGELFF. CDR3 nucleotides: TGTGCCAGCAGATACCCCGGGACTAGCGGGAGGAACACCGGGGAGCTGTTTTTT.

There are many counts of this clonotype. One junction end does not reproduce the germline sequence, and a read error may be involved. The CDR3 coding sequence is TGTGCCAGCAGCTCCCAAGGGACCCAGTACTTC. Its translation is CASSSQGTQYF. The chain recombines TRBV7-9 with TRBJ2-5; D is unresolved. The CDR3 has 11 residues. CDR1 is SEHNR, CDR2 FQNEAQ, per germline (reference sequence). Looking up the rest from reference TRBV7-9 and TRBJ2-5 gives the full variable domain: DTGVSQNPRHKITKRGQNVTFRCDPISEHNRLYWYRQTLGQGPEFLTYFQNEAQLEKSRLLSDRFSAERPKGSFSTLEIQRTEQGDSAMYLCASSSQGTQYFGPGTRLLVL.

There are a few counts of this clonotype. The V call is TRBV7-2, the J call TRBJ2-2; 10 nucleotides match TRBD2. The germline gives CDR1 SGHTA, CDR2 FQGNSA. V was clipped by 5 bases and J by 0 bases; unmatched bases: 9. The CDR3 totals 18 residues. CDR3 DNA sequence: TGTGCCAGCAGCACAGAACCACTAGCGGGGCCGAACACCGGGGAGCTGTTTTTT. It translates to CASSTEPLAGPNTGELFF.

This clonotype appeared a few times. J is TRBJ2-5 and V is TRBV20-1; TRBD1 might be the D (5 bases). The V gene's germline CDR1 is DFQATT and CDR2 SNEGSKA (reference sequence). V was clipped by 4 bases and J by 2 bases, with 8 bases between them. The CDR3 loop spans 12 amino acids. The CDR3 region is CSATGRQETQYF. The CDR3 DNA follows: TGCAGTGCTACAGGGCGGCAAGAGACCCAGTACTTC.

The V and J genes are TRBV7-8 and TRBJ1-4, with D perhaps TRBD1 (6 bases). The CDR3 spans 17 residues. Deletions cut 0 bases from V and 3 bases from J, with 14 bases between. Germline V CDR1 and CDR2: SGHVS, FQNEAQ. For the CDR3, the DNA is TGTGCCAGCAGCTTAGCGGGGGCAGCCACTCCTAATGAAAAACTGTTTTTT. This codes for CASSLAGAATPNEKLFF. Filled out from reference TRBV7-8 and TRBJ1-4, the complete variable domain reads GAGVSQSPRYKVAKRGQDVALRCDPISGHVSLFWYQQALGQGPEFLTYFQNEAQLDKSGLPSDRFFAERPEGSVSTLKIQRTQQEDSAVYLCASSLAGAATPNEKLFFGSGTQLSVL.

The CDR3 region has the DNA TGTGCCAGCGATTTTCCGGGGGCGGAAGAGCAGTACTTC. It is translated as CASDFPGAEEQYF. The rearrangement uses TRBV11-2 and TRBJ2-7, with D perhaps being TRBD1 or TRBD2 (6 bases each). Germline V gene sequence: CDR1 SGHAT, CDR2 FQNNGV. Trimming took 8 bases from V and 7 from J, leaving 18 bases between them. The CDR3 has 13 residues.

This clonotype was counted only a few times. The chain combines TRBV12-3 or TRBV12-4 with TRBJ2-5; maybe TRBD2 (5 bases). Trimming took off 4 bases at V and 4 bases at J, with 19 bases between the two ends. This CDR3 contains 16 residues. Here the CDR3 reads CASSSPRTESGETQYF. The CDR3 nucleotides are TGTGCCAGCAGTTCCCCCAGGACCGAAAGCGGAGAGACCCAGTACTTC.

The chain couples TRBV20-1 to TRBJ2-7; D unclear. Trimming removed 1 base at V and 2 bases at J, with 9 bases between. Germline values: CDR1 DFQATT, CDR2 SNEGSKA (reference sequence). This CDR3 has 13 residues. This CDR3 reads CSARGPDTYEQYF. CDR3 bases: TGCAGTGCTAGAGGACCGGATACCTACGAGCAGTACTTC.